This is a list of T cell receptor beta chains from one sample in a study of blood T cell dynamics during melanoma immunotherapy. Sequenced by immunoSEQ multiplex PCR; TCRdb stores in-frame clones only, minus some. Of around 10,000 clones in the sample, approximately 86% were seen once. Sequencing used blood, obtained from a patient treated with checkpoint blockade. All receptors come from a human donor with melanoma. Each CDR3 is given without its conserved first and last residue.

v_call: TRBV7-9; j_call: TRBJ1-6; cdr3_aa: ASSPDSDNSPLH
v_call: TRBV2; j_call: TRBJ2-3; cdr3_aa: ASSEPQLAGVTDTQY
v_call: TRBV4-1; j_call: TRBJ1-6; cdr3_aa: ASSQDEAARPH
v_call: TRBV7-6; j_call: TRBJ1-5; cdr3_aa: ASSLAGTGSNQPQH
v_call: TRBV27; j_call: TRBJ1-1; cdr3_aa: ASSLSRGHTEAF
v_call: TRBV5-5; j_call: TRBJ1-2; cdr3_aa: ASSQDRVIGYT
v_call: TRBV6-1; j_call: TRBJ1-5; cdr3_aa: ASTGGVGNQPQH
v_call: TRBV11-1; j_call: TRBJ1-1; cdr3_aa: ASSLGSWLPEAF
v_call: TRBV19; j_call: TRBJ2-2; cdr3_aa: ASKGGQGGNGELF
v_call: TRBV5-1; j_call: TRBJ2-3; cdr3_aa: ASSLESDRGVDTQY
v_call: TRBV5-8; j_call: TRBJ2-7; cdr3_aa: ASKRLAGLYEQY